This TCR beta chain was retrieved from a study of T-cell memory formation after mild COVID-19. MiXCR, applied by TCRdb to the 5' RACE reads, yields one record per CDR3 protein. The table has under 300,000 distinct CDR3 sequences, approximately 9% seen once. There are many counts of this clonotype. The origin of this receptor is a man aged 18 to 30 who had mild COVID-19 (a few samples of this study predate the infection). Cell type and time point are not known. Sequenced material: PBMCs or a T cell subset sorted from them (not recorded which).

The CDR3 nucleotides read TGCAGTGCTAGAGACCAGGGGGACTATGGCTACACCTTC. As protein: CSARDQGDYGYTF. J is TRBJ1-2 and V is TRBV20-1, with 7 bases fitting TRBD1. V gave up 0 bases and J gave up 3 bases; unmatched junction bases: 1. The germline V gene encodes CDR1 DFQATT and CDR2 SNEGSKA (reference sequence). This CDR3 is 13 amino acids long.